The rows below give T cell receptor beta chains drawn from one sample of a study of T cells in Graves' hyperthyroidism and ophthalmopathy. TCRdb itself ran the multiplex PCR reads through MiXCR, one entry per CDR3 protein. Here the sample spans hundreds of thousands of distinct CDR3 sequences, over 15% being singletons. Sequencing was performed on blood. The receptors were sampled from a woman aged 18-29 years with Graves' hyperthyroidism. The conserved cysteine and the conserved F or W are not part of the CDR3 here. Each record gives: V gene, J gene, CDR3 length, D gene, CDR3 protein. A D gene is named only where the DNA matches it firmly.

>TRBV6-2/TRBV6-3|TRBJ2-1|16|.
ASSYPDSGTPVYNEQF
>TRBV5-1|TRBJ1-1|13|TRBD1
ASSIGQGGSTEAF
>TRBV7-9|TRBJ2-7|12|.
ASSEGTAFYEQY
>TRBV7-2|TRBJ2-1|14|.
ASSLRAVASSDEQF
>TRBV20-1|TRBJ2-5|13|TRBD2
SANGREGPGETQY
>TRBV5-1|TRBJ2-7|11|TRBD2
ASRTSGTFEQY
>TRBV6-5|TRBJ1-5|13|.
ASSWIAGSNQPQH
>TRBV2|TRBJ1-2|15|TRBD1
ASSYSGPTGGRAGYT
>TRBV7-2|TRBJ2-1|13|TRBD2
ASSSRGGSYNEQF
>TRBV6-2/TRBV6-3|TRBJ2-1|18|TRBD2
ASSSILRRLAGANNNEQF
>TRBV4-2|TRBJ1-5|11|.
ASSQDPDQPQH
>TRBV2|TRBJ1-2|11|TRBD1
ASSEQGVYGYT
>TRBV3-1|TRBJ2-2|12|.
ASSWTADTGELF
>TRBV5-5|TRBJ2-3|12|TRBD1
ASRRTGGRDTQY
>TRBV5-1|TRBJ2-1|13|.
ASSESGGNHNEQF
>TRBV28|TRBJ2-7|13|.
ASSQSGTYFYEQY
>TRBV20-1|TRBJ2-5|11|.
SARSRDWETQY
>TRBV7-6|TRBJ1-1|12|TRBD1
ASSFGQGVTEAF
>TRBV6-2/TRBV6-3|TRBJ1-5|12|.
ASSYSLGGQPQH
>TRBV5-1|TRBJ1-4|12|TRBD1
ASKSAGGGQKLF
>TRBV4-1|TRBJ2-5|11|.
ASSRAVQETQY
>TRBV29-1|TRBJ1-4|10|.
SAGQKNEKLF
>TRBV28|TRBJ2-4|11|TRBD1
ASSPAGQGGRY
>TRBV6-2/TRBV6-3|TRBJ2-3|14|.
ASSYSSGHGTDTQY
>TRBV6-9|TRBJ2-2|9|.
ASSYLGELF
>TRBV19|TRBJ1-2|10|.
ASTGVGKGYT
>TRBV28|TRBJ2-3|12|.
ASSNPGLTDTQY
>TRBV10-3|TRBJ2-3|13|.
AISGGETSTDTQY
>TRBV29-1|TRBJ2-6|14|.
SVEATKLSGANVLT
>TRBV20-1|TRBJ2-1|14|.
SARDQGLAHGNEQF
>TRBV11-2|TRBJ1-6|12|TRBD1
ASSSGDRVRALH
>TRBV20-1|TRBJ1-6|13|.
SARQQGPYNSPLH
>TRBV7-9|TRBJ2-1|14|.
ASRAWGDSDDNEQF
>TRBV24-1|TRBJ2-3|13|.
ATSDLTTDTDTQY
>TRBV7-2|TRBJ2-5|13|.
ASSLALRVSQTQY
>TRBV19|TRBJ2-3|12|.
ASSRDGGRDTQY
>TRBV19|TRBJ1-5|11|TRBD1
ASSGQGGQPQH
>TRBV5-1|.|12|.
ASSQDSGFYEQF
>TRBV5-4|TRBJ2-1|15|TRBD2
ASSLGGLAGRDNEQF
>TRBV11-1|TRBJ2-1|13|TRBD2
ASRQTSGGDNEQF
>TRBV12-3/TRBV12-4|TRBJ1-4|12|.
ASSLSEGLEKLF
>TRBV12-3/TRBV12-4|TRBJ2-7|12|TRBD2
ASSGDYYSYEQY
>TRBV7-9|TRBJ2-1|14|TRBD1
ASSVRQGRTYNEQF
>TRBV20-1|TRBJ2-7|13|TRBD2
SASRPFGGSYEQY
>TRBV10-3|TRBJ2-7|10|TRBD1
AIGQALLEQY
>TRBV7-9|TRBJ2-1|12|TRBD1
ASSYRGSNNEQF
>TRBV7-2|TRBJ2-3|13|.
ASSLAGEGTDTQY
>TRBV5-1|TRBJ2-5|13|TRBD1
ASSTGQGGQETQY
>TRBV20-1|TRBJ2-2|16|.
SARGSSIWVMDTGELF
>TRBV12-3/TRBV12-4|TRBJ2-5|11|TRBD1
ASSSDRGETQY
>TRBV24-1|TRBJ1-2|11|.
ATSEPGSGGYT
>TRBV4-3|TRBJ1-1|17|TRBD1
ASSQDAYWDRGRNTEAF
>TRBV29-1|TRBJ2-7|12|.
SVENPRRSYEQY
>TRBV12-3/TRBV12-4|TRBJ2-3|13|.
ASSFSGQSKDTQY
>TRBV19|TRBJ1-1|13|TRBD1
ASSIPEGARTEAF
>TRBV7-2|TRBJ1-4|13|.
ASSVQGGRGEKLF
>TRBV7-2|TRBJ2-7|13|.
ASSAKGGISYEQY
>TRBV12-3/TRBV12-4|TRBJ1-2|11|.
ASSLDGRYGYT
>TRBV6-2/TRBV6-3|TRBJ2-2|12|TRBD1
ASSYRGLTGELF